This is a list of T cell receptor beta chains from one sample in a study of T cell repertoires in ileal Crohn's disease. Sequencing used immunoSEQ multiplex PCR; TCRdb keeps in-frame clones, though not all of them. The table has about 4,500 clones, around four fifths seen once. Sequenced material: ileal tissue. Receptor source: an adult with Crohn's disease. Both conserved end residues are part of each CDR3. The D gene is left open where the match is weak. Where a row states a size, it is once, few, many or the class of an expanded clone; other rows omit it.

V gene,D gene,J gene,clone size,CDR3 protein,CDR3 DNA
TRBV12-5,TRBD2,TRBJ2-7,.,CASGPRGSSYEQYF,TGTGCTAGTGGCCCCCGCGGGAGCTCCTACGAGCAGTACTTC
TRBV11-2,.,TRBJ2-1,.,CASSPNTWNEQFF,TGTGCCAGCAGCCCGAATACTTGGAATGAGCAGTTCTTC
TRBV9,.,TRBJ2-5,.,CASSASTGETQYF,TGTGCCAGCAGCGCTAGCACGGGGGAGACCCAGTACTTC
TRBV30,.,TRBJ1-2,.,CACRDPLGYGYTF,TGTGCCTGCCGGGACCCCCTGGGGTATGGCTACACCTTC
TRBV5-1,TRBD2,TRBJ2-7,.,CASSLVASGSYEQYF,TGCGCCAGCAGCTTGGTGGCTAGCGGGAGTTACGAGCAGTACTTC
TRBV5-1,TRBD1,TRBJ1-2,.,CASSFTGENYGYTF,TGCGCCAGCAGCTTTACAGGGGAGAACTATGGCTACACCTTC
TRBV21-1,.,TRBJ1-1,.,CASSKERYRGLSSYTEAFF,TGTGCCAGCAGCAAAGAACGTTACAGGGGGCTATCCTCGTACACTGAAGCTTTCTTT
TRBV6-1,TRBD2,TRBJ2-2,.,CASSTSDDAAGELFF,TGTGCCAGTTCGACTAGCGACGACGCGGCCGGGGAGCTGTTTTTT
TRBV25-1,.,TRBJ2-6,.,CAAGAEGANVLTF,TGTGCCGCAGGGGCGGAAGGGGCCAACGTCCTGACTTTC
TRBV19,.,TRBJ2-1,few,CASSIGILVEQFF,TGTGCCAGTAGTATCGGCATTTTAGTTGAGCAGTTCTTC
TRBV4-3,.,TRBJ2-6,.,CASSQDLGSGANVLTF,TGCGCCAGCAGCCAAGATTTGGGCTCTGGGGCCAACGTCCTGACTTTC